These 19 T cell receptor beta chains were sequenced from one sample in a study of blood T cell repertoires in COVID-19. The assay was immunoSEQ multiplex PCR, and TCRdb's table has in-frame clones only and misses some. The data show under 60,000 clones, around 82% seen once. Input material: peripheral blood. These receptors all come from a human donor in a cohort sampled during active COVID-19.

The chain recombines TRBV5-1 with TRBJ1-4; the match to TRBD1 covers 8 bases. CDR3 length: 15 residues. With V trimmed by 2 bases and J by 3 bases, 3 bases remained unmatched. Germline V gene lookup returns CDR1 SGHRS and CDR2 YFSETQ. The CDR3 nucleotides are TGCGCCAGCAGCTTACTACAGGGGGCTAATGAAAAACTGTTTTTT. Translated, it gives CASSLLQGANEKLFF.

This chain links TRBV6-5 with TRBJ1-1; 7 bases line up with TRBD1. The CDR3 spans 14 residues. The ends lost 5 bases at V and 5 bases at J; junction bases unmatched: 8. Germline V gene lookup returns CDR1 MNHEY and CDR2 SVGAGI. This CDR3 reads CASSLRGLGTEAFF. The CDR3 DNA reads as TGTGCCAGCAGTCTTAGGGGGCTAGGAACTGAAGCTTTCTTT.

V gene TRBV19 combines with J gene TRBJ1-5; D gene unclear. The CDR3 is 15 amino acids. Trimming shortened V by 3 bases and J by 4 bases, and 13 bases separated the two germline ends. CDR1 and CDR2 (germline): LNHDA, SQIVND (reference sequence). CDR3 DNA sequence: TGTGCCAGTAGTATTCGGGCCGGGGAGAATCAGCCCCAGCATTTT. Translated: CASSIRAGENQPQHF.

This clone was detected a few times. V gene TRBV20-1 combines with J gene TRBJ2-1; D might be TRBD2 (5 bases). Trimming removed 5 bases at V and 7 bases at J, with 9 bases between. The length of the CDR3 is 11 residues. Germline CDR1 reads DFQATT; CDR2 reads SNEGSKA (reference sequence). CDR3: CSAQSGNEQFF. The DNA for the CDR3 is TGCAGTGCTCAGTCGGGGAATGAGCAGTTCTTC.

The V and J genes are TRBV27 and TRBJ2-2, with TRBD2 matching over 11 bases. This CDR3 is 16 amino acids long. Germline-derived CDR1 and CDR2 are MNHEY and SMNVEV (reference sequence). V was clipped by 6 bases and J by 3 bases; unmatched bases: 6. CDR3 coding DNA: TGTGCCAGCAGGGCTATAGCGGGGGGGCACACCGGGGAGCTGTTTTTT. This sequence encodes CASRAIAGGHTGELFF.

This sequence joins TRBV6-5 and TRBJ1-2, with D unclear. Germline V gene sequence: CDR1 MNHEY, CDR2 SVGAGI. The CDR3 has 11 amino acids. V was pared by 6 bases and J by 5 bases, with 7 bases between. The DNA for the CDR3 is TGTGCCAGCAGGGTACGGTATGGCTACACCTTC. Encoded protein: CASRVRYGYTF.

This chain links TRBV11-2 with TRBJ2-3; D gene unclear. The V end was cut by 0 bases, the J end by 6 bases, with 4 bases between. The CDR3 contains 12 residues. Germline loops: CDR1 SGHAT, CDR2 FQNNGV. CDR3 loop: CASSLDRDTQYF. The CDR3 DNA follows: TGTGCCAGCAGCTTAGATCGGGATACGCAGTATTTT. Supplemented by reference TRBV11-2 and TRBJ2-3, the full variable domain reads EAGVAQSPRYKIIEKRQSVAFWCNPISGHATLYWYQQILGQGPKLLIQFQNNGVVDDSQLPKDRFSAERLKGVDSTLKIQPAKLEDSAVYLCASSLDRDTQYFGPGTRLTVL.

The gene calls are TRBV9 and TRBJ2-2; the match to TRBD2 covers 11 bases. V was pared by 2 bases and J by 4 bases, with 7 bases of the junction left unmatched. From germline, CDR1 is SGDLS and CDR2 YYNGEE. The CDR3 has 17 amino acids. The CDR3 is CASSVPGTSGGTGELFF. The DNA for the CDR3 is TGTGCCAGCAGCGTCCCCGGGACTAGCGGAGGCACCGGGGAGCTGTTTTTT.

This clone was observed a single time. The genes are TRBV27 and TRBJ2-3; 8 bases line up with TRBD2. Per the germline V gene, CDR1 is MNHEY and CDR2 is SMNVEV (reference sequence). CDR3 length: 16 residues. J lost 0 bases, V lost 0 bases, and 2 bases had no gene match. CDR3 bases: TGTGCCAGCAGTTTATCAACTAGCGGCAGCACAGATACGCAGTATTTT. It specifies CASSLSTSGSTDTQYF.

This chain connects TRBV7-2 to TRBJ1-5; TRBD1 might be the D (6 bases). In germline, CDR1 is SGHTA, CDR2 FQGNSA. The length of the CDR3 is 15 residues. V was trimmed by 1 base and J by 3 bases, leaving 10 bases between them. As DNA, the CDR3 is TGTGCCAGCAGCTTAGGCAGGGGATACAATCAGCCCCAGCATTTT. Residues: CASSLGRGYNQPQHF.

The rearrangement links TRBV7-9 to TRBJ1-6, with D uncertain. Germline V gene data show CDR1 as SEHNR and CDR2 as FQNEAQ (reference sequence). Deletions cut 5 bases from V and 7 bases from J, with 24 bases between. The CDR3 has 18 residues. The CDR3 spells CASSAFYMRSRSNSPLHF. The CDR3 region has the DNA TGTGCCAGCAGCGCCTTTTATATGCGATCCCGTTCGAATTCACCCCTCCACTTT. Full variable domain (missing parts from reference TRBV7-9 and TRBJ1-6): DTGVSQNPRHKITKRGQNVTFRCDPISEHNRLYWYRQTLGQGPEFLTYFQNEAQLEKSRLLSDRFSAERPKGSFSTLEIQRTEQGDSAMYLCASSAFYMRSRSNSPLHFGNGTRLTVT.

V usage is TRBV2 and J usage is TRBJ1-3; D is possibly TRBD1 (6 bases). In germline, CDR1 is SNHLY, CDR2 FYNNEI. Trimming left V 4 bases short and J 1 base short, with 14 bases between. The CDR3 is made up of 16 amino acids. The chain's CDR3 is CASSGSGQGSGNTIYF. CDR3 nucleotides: TGTGCCAGCAGTGGGAGCGGTCAGGGGTCTGGAAACACCATATATTTT.

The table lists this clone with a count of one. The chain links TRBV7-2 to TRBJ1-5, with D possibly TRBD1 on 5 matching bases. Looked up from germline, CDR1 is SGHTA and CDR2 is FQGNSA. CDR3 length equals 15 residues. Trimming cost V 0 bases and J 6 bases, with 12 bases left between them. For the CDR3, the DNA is TGTGCCAGCAGCTTAGCGGGGGGGGGAACTCAGCCCCAGCATTTT. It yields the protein CASSLAGGGTQPQHF.

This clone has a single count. The CDR3 DNA is TGTGCCAGCAGCTTAGCCGAGGGTTTTCATCAGCCCCAGCATTTT. It translates to CASSLAEGFHQPQHF. V and J are TRBV7-8 and TRBJ1-5; D remains ambiguous. CDR1 and CDR2 (germline): SGHVS, FQNEAQ. The germline V and J ends were trimmed by 0 bases and 5 bases, with 11 bases remaining between them. The CDR3 spans 15 residues.

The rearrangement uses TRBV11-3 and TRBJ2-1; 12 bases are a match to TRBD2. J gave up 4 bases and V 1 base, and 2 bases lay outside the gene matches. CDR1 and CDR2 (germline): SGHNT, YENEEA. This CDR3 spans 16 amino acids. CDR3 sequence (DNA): TGTGCCAGCAGCTTAGGGACTAGCGGGGAGTACAATGAGCAGTTCTTC. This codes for CASSLGTSGEYNEQFF. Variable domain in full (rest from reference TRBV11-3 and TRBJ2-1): EAGVVQSPRYKIIEKKQPVAFWCNPISGHNTLYWYLQNLGQGPELLIRYENEEAVDDSQLPKDRFSAERLKGVDSTLKIQPAELGDSAVYLCASSLGTSGEYNEQFFGPGTRLTVL.

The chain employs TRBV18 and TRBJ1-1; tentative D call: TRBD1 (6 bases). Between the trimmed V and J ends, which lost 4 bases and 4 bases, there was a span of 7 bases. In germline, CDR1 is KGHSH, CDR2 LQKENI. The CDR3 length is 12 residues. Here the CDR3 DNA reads TGTGCCAGCTCACTGGGGGCCACTGAAGCTTTCTTT. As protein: CASSLGATEAFF.

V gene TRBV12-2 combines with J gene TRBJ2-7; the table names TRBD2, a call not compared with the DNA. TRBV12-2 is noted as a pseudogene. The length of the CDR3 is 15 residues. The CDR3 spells CASRLDSPPNGEQYF. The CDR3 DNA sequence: TGTGCAAGTCGCTTAGATAGTCCTCCGAATGGCGAGCAGTACTTC.

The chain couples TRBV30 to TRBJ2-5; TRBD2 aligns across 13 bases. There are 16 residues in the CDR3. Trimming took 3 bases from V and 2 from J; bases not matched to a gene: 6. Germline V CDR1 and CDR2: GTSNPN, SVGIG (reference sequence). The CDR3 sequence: CAWRRKTSGGQETQYF. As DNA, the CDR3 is TGTGCCTGGAGGAGGAAGACTAGCGGGGGGCAAGAGACCCAGTACTTC.

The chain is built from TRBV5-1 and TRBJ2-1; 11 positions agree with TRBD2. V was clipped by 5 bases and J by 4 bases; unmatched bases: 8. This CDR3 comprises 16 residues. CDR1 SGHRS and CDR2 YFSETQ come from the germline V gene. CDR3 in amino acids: CASRSSSGGPYNEQFF. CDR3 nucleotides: TGCGCCAGCAGAAGTTCTAGCGGGGGGCCGTACAATGAGCAGTTCTTC. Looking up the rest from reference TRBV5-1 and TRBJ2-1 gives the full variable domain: KAGVTQTPRYLIKTRGQQVTLSCSPISGHRSVSWYQQTPGQGLQFLFEYFSETQRNKGNFPGRFSGRQFSNSRSEMNVSTLELGDSALYLCASRSSSGGPYNEQFFGPGTRLTVL.